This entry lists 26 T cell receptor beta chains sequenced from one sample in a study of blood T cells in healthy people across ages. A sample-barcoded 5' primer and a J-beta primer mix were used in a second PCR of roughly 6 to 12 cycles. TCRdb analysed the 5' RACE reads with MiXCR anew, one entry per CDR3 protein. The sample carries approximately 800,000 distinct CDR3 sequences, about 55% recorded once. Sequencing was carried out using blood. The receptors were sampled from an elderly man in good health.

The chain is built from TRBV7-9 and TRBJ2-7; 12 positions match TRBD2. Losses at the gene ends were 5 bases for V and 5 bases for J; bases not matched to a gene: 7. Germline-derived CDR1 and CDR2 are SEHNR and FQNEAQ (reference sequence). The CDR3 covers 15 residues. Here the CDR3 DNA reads TGTGCCAGCAGCCCCCCTAGCGGGAGGGCCCACGAGCAGTACTTC. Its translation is CASSPPSGRAHEQYF.

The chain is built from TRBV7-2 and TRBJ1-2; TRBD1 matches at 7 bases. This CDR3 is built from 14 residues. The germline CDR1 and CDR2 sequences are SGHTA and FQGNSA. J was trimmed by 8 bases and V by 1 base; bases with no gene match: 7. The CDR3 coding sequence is TGTGCCAGCAGCTTAGAGTCGACAGGGCCCGGCTACACCTTC. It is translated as CASSLESTGPGYTF.

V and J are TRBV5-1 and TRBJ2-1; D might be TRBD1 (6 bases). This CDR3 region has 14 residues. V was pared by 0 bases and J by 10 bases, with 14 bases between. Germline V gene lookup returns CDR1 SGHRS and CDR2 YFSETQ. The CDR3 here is CASSLVPNQGEQFF. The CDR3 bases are TGCGCCAGCAGCTTGGTCCCGAACCAGGGGGAGCAGTTCTTC.

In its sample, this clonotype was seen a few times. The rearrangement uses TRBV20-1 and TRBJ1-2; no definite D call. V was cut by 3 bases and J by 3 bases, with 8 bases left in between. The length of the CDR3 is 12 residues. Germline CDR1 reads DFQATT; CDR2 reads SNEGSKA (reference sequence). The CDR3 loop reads CSARIGYYGYTF. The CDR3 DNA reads TGCAGTGCTAGGATAGGGTACTATGGCTACACCTTC.

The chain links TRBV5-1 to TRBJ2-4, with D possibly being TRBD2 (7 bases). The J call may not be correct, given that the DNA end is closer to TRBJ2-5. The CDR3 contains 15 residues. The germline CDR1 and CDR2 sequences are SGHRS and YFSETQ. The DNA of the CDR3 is TGCGCCAGCAGCCGGACGGGGGGCCAAGAAGAGACCCAGTACTTC. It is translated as CASSRTGGQEETQYF.

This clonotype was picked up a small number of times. CDR3 amino acids: CSAPPQGRAKNIQYF. The CDR3 coding sequence is TGCAGTGCCCCGCCCCAGGGCAGGGCCAAAAACATTCAGTACTTC. The gene calls are TRBV20-1 and TRBJ2-4; perhaps TRBD1 as D (5 bases). Germline V gene lookup returns CDR1 DFQATT and CDR2 SNEGSKA (reference sequence). The CDR3 contains 15 residues. V gave up 6 bases and J gave up 1 base, with 16 bases separating them.

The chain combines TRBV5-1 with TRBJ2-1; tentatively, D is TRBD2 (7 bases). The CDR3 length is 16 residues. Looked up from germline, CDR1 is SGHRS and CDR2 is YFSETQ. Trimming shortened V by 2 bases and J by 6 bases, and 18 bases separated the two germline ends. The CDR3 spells CASSLGGGTYSNEQFF. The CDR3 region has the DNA TGCGCCAGCAGCTTAGGGGGGGGGACCTACTCCAATGAGCAGTTCTTC.

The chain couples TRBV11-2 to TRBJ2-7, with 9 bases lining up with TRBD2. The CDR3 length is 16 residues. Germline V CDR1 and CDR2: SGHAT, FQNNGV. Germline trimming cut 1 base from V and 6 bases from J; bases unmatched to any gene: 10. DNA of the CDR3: TGTGCCAGCAGCTTAGGTCTAGCGGGGCCGCTAGTCGAGCAGTACTTC. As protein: CASSLGLAGPLVEQYF.

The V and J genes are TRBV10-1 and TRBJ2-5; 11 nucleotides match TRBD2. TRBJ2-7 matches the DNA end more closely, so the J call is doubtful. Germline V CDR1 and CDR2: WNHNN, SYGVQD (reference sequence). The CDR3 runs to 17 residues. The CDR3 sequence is CASSEGTSGSRRYEQYF. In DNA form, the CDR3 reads TGCGCCAGCAGTGAAGGAACTAGCGGGAGCCGCCGGTACGAGCAGTACTTC.

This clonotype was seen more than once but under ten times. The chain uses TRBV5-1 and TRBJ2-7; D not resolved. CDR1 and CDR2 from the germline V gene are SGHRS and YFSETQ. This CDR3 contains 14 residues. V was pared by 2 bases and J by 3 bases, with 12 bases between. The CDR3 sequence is CASSFGQALYEQYF. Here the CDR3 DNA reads TGCGCCAGCAGCTTCGGGCAGGCCCTCTACGAGCAGTACTTC.

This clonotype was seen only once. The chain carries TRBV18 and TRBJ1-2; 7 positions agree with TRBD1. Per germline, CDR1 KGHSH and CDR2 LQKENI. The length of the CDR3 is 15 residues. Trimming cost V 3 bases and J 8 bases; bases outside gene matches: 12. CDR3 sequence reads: CASSPNRGQNLGYTF. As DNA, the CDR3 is TGTGCCAGCTCACCCAACCGGGGACAGAATCTCGGCTACACCTTC.

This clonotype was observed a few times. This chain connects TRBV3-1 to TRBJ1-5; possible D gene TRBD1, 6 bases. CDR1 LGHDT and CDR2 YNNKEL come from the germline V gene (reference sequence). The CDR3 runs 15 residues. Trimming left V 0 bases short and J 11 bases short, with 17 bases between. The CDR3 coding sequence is TGTGCCAGCAGCCAAGATGGGGGGGCATCAAGGGCCCAGCATTTT. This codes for CASSQDGGASRAQHF.

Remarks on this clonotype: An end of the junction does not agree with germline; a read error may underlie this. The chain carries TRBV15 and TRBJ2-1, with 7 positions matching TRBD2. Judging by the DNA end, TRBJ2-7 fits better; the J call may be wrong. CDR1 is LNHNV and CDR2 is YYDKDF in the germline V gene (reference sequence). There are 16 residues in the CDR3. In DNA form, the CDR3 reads TGTGCCACCAGCGGAGAAGCGGGACTCTCCTACAATGAGCAGTACTTC. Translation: CATSGEAGLSYNEQYF.

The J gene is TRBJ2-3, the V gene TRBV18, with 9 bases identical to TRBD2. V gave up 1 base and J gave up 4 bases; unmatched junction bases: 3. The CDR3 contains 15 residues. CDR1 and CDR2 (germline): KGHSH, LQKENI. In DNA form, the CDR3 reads TGTGCCAGCTCACCACTAGCGGGAGAACCAGATACGCAGTATTTT. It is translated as CASSPLAGEPDTQYF. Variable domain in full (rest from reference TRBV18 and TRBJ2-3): NAGVMQNPRHLVRRRGQEARLRCSPMKGHSHVYWYRQLPEEGLKFMVYLQKENIIDESGMPKERFSAEFPKEGPSILRIQQVVRGDSAAYFCASSPLAGEPDTQYFGPGTRLTVL.

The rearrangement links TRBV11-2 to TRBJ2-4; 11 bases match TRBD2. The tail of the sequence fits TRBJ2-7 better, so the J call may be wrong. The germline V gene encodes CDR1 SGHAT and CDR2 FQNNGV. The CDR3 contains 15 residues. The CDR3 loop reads CASSGLLAGEYEQYF. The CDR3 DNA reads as TGTGCCAGCAGCGGCCTACTAGCGGGAGAGTACGAGCAGTACTTC.

The CDR3 region has the DNA TGTGCCAGCAGTACGGGGGTCTGGGACATGGGGGGCTACACCTTC. Protein: CASSTGVWDMGGYTF. The rearrangement uses TRBV4-2 and TRBJ1-2; tentatively, D is TRBD1 (6 bases). This CDR3 is built from 15 residues. Germline loops: CDR1 LGHNA, CDR2 YNFKEQ. V was cut by 6 bases and J by 8 bases, with 22 bases left in between.

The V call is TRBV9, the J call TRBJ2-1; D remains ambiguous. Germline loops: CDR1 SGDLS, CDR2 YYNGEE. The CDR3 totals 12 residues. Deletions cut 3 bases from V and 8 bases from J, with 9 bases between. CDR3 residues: CASSDQGYEQFF. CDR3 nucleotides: TGTGCCAGCAGCGACCAAGGCTATGAGCAGTTCTTC.

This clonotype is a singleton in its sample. CDR3 sequence reads: CASSVLDDQPQHF. In DNA form, the CDR3 reads TGTGCCAGCAGCGTACTAGATGATCAGCCCCAGCATTTT. The chain links TRBV9 to TRBJ1-5; no firm D call. The CDR3 contains 13 residues. Germline V gene lookup returns CDR1 SGDLS and CDR2 YYNGEE. With 1 base removed from V and 5 bases from J, the gap between germline ends came to 7 bases. The full variable domain, rest sourced from reference TRBV9 and TRBJ1-5, is DSGVTQTPKHLITATGQRVTLRCSPRSGDLSVYWYQQSLDQGLQFLIQYYNGEERAKGNILERFSAQQFPDLHSELNLSSLELGDSALYFCASSVLDDQPQHFGDGTRLSIL.

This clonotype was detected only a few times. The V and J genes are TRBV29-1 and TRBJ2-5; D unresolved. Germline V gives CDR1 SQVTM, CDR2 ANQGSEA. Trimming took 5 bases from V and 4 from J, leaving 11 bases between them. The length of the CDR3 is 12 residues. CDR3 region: CSVRATIETQYF. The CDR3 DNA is TGCAGCGTTAGGGCTACCATAGAGACCCAGTACTTC.

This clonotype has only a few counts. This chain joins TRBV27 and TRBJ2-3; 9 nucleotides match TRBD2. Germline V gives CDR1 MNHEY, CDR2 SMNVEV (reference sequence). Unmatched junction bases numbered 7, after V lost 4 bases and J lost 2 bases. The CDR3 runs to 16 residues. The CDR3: CASSSQLAGTTDTQYF. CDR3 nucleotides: TGTGCCAGCAGTTCCCAACTAGCGGGTACCACAGATACGCAGTATTTT.

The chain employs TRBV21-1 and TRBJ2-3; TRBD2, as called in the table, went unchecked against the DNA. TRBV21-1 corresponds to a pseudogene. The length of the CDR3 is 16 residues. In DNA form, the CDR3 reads TGTGCCAGCAGTCGACAAGGCCCGAGCTCTGCAGATACGCAGTATTTT. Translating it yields CASSRQGPSSADTQYF.

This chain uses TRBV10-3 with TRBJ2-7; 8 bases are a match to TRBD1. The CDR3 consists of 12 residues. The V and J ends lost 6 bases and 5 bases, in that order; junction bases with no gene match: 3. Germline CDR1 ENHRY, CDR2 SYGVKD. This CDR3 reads CAIRKTGDEQYF. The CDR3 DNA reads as TGTGCCATCAGAAAGACAGGGGACGAGCAGTACTTC.

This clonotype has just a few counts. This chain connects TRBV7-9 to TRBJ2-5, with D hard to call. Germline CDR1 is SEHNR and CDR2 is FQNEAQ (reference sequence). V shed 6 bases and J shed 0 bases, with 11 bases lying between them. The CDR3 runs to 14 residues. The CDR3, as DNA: TGTGCCAGCAGTTCTACCATGTACCAAGAGACCCAGTACTTC. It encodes CASSSTMYQETQYF.

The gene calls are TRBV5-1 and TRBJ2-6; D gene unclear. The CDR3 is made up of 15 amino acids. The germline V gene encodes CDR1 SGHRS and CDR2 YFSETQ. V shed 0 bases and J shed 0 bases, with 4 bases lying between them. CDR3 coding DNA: TGCGCCAGCAGCTTGGCAGCCTCTGGGGCCAACGTCCTGACTTTC. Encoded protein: CASSLAASGANVLTF.

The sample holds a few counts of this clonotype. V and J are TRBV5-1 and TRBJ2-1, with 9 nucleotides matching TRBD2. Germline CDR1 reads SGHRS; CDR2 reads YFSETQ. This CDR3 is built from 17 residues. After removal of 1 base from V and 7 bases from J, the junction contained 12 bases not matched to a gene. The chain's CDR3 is CASSLYPLAGTGNEQFF. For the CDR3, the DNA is TGCGCCAGCAGCTTGTACCCGCTAGCGGGAACCGGGAATGAGCAGTTCTTC.

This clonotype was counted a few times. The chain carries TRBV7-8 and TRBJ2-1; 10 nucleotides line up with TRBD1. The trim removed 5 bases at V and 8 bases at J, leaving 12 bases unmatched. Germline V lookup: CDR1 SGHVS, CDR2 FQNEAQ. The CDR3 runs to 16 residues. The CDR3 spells CASSRTWDRGRDEQFF. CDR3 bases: TGTGCCAGCAGCCGAACCTGGGACAGGGGAAGGGATGAGCAGTTCTTC.